This T cell receptor (beta chain) is drawn from a study of T cell responses to AZD1222 COVID-19 vaccine. The data were produced by immunoSEQ multiplex PCR, yet TCRdb's version contains in-frame clones alone and is incomplete. Of around 72,000 clones listed, 80% to 90% are singletons. Trimming shortened V by 4 bases and J by 5 bases, and 12 bases separated the two germline ends. The CDR3 is made up of 14 amino acids. Germline-derived CDR1 and CDR2 are SEHNR and FQNEAQ (reference sequence). The source material was peripheral blood, sampled on day 0 of AZD1222 vaccination. V gene TRBV7-9 combines with J gene TRBJ2-1; D perhaps matches TRBD1 (6 bases). The TCR was taken from an adult in good health. The CDR3 nucleotides are TGTGCCAGCAGCTCAACAGGGTACCACAATGAGCAGTTCTTC. It specifies CASSSTGYHNEQFF.